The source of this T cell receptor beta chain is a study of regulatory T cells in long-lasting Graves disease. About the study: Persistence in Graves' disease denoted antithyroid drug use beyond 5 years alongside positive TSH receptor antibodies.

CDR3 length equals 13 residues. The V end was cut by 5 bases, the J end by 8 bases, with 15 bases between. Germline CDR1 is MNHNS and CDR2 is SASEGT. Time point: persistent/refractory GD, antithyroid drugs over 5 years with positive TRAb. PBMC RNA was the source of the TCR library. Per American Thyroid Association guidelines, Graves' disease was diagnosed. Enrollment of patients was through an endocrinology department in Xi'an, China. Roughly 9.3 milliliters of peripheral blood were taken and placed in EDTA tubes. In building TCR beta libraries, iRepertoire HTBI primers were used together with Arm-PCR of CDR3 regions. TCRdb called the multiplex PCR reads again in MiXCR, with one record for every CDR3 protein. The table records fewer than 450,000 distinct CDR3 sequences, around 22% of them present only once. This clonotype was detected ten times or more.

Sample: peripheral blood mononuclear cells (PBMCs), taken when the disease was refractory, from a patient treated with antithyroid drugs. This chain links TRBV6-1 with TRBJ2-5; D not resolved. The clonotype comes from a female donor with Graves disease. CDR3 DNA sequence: TGTGCCAGCAGTCCCTCCCGCGCGGTTACCCAGTACTTC. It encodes CASSPSRAVTQYF.